This T cell receptor beta chain was recorded in a study of blood T cell repertoires in COVID-19. About the study: Nucleic acid was either cDNA or gDNA, and it came from T cells, B-cell-depleted T cells, or PBMCs.

Only in-frame clones appear in the TCRdb table, and some are missing; sequencing was by immunoSEQ multiplex PCR. The sample lists some 150,000 clones; 65% to 90% were seen once. Germline CDR1 reads LNHDA; CDR2 reads SQIVND (reference sequence). V shed 6 bases and J shed 1 base, with 7 bases lying between them. The CDR3 consists of 13 residues. The sample was peripheral blood. The chain carries TRBV19 and TRBJ1-3; D gene uncertain. This clonotype was obtained from a woman aged 45 to 65 with acute or convalescent COVID-19. The CDR3: CASSVSSGNTIYF. The CDR3, as DNA: TGTGCCAGTAGCGTTTCGTCTGGAAACACCATATATTTT. Looking up the rest from reference TRBV19 and TRBJ1-3 gives the full variable domain: DGGITQSPKYLFRKEGQNVTLSCEQNLNHDAMYWYRQDPGQGLRLIYYSQIVNDFQKGDIAEGYSVSREKKESFPLTVTSAQKNPTAFYLCASSVSSGNTIYFGEGSWLTVV.